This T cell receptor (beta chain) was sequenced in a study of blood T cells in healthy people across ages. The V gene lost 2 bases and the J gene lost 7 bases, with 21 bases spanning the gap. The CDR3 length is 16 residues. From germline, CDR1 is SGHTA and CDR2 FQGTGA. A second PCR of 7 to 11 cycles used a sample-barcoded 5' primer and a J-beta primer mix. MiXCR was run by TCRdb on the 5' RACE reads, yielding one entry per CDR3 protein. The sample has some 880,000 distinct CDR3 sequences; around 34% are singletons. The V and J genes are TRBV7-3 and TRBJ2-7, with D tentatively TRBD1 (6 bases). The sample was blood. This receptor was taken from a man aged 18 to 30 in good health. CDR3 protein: CASSLYGGGADYEQYF. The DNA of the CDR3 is TGTGCCAGCAGCTTATATGGTGGGGGCGCCGATTATGAGCAGTACTTC.